This note documents a single T cell receptor (beta chain) sequence. Which antigen it targets is not known. Base qualities are not at hand, and no much larger clone is one base apart. This record belongs to a study of cytomegalovirus exposure and HLA in healthy donors (dated by TCRdb to 2015 to 2018). For the wider study: In an earlier analysis of some 550 of the donors, under 300 Gb of sequence data and 100 million or so unique TCR beta sequences from roughly 200 million T cells were reported. An early release covering roughly 580 HLA-typed donors comprised roughly 300 gigabases of sequencing data and some 79 million unique TCR sequences. Of the 300 to 450 genotyped donors, roughly 76% were placed in the genetic ancestry cluster associated with self-reported Caucasian donors. The study was designed to test whether signatures of past pathogen exposure could be identified by cataloging public T cell receptors. Using immunosequencing, the study profiled T cell repertoires from fewer than 850 subjects and related those repertoires to cytomegalovirus serostatus. In addition to the first cohort of 666 subjects, a separate validation cohort of 130 or so different subjects was used. The study combined high-throughput TCR immunosequencing, statistical association of individual TCRs with disease status, and machine learning to predict cytomegalovirus infection status. A later analysis re-examined previously published TCR beta repertoires from over 500 donors and added high-resolution HLA genotyping to investigate patterns of TCR occurrence. In the later analysis, no new phenotypic data were used to find candidate immune exposures; instead, reliance was placed on TCR beta sequences and their occurrence across donors. An earlier analysis of around 640 of the donors used high-throughput TCR beta sequencing to judge whether each TCR beta V gene segment behaved as functional or pseudogenic. Donor age, sex, ethnicity and CMV serostatus were compiled together with the repertoire data. A later genetic analysis used genome-wide SNP genotypes for 398 of the 666 donors, treating that subset as a discovery cohort. Every repertoire in the discovery cohort had been generated on one and the same sequencing platform. Both class I and class II loci were covered by HLA typing, at four-digit resolution. The number of typed donors differed by locus: about 629-630 for A, B, C, DRB1 and DQB1; 500 to 550 for DQA1; around 610 for DPA1; and around 490 for DPB1. Roughly five DR-DQ haplotypes were treated as single units for association and clustering because of strong linkage in the cohort. Among roughly 400 genotyped donors of the cohort, an average of around 240,000 unique TCR beta nucleotide sequences were sequenced per donor, about a sixth of them non-productive. Overall study outcomes, separate from this receptor: Linkage disequilibrium might explain the correlated functional status among segregating V segments, but an unknown experimental factor could not be ruled out. In this cohort, only TCR beta chains were sequenced, and detectable features were limited by the absence of alpha or paired-chain data. A few of the identified cytomegalovirus-associated TCR beta chains were confirmed in vitro to be specific for cytomegalovirus antigens. A later analysis found that HLA-associated TCR beta chains were more clonally expanded and had lower generation probabilities than equally common non-associated chains. V-gene and J-gene trimming of TCR beta chains was associated with a missense DCLRE1C variant in a later genetic analysis, and the association was replicated in an independent cohort. At a false discovery rate of 0.05, a later analysis linked around 15,000 TCR beta sequences to specific HLA alleles. According to the authors, the approach could potentially be generalized to other disease states and immunological phenotypes. When HLA alleles, especially DR and DQ, strongly co-occurred, TCR associations were difficult to assign to individual alleles. A further reported finding was that TCR beta sequences accurately predicted the HLA-A and HLA-B alleles for most subjects in the first cohort. A total of some 180 TCR beta chains were listed by the study as associated with cytomegalovirus. Presence/absence analyses assumed roughly uniform sequencing depth across donors, an assumption that may not hold. Because the 87-base-pair reads could not distinguish some IMGT-functional V segments, including TRBV6-2 and TRBV6-3, those segments were excluded. According to a later analysis, parvovirus B19, influenza, CMV and Epstein-Barr virus appeared linked to several top co-occurrence clusters. While some public TCRs were present in many individuals, most TCR sequences turned up only very rarely across donors. Because HLA typing was unavailable for some donors at each locus, only the typed subset was used in association tests. In an earlier analysis of around 600 of the donors, most TCR beta V segments were observed in productive rearrangements about 90% or about 30% of the time, broadly matching IMGT annotations. Because counts were too low, roughly 17 rarely observed V segments, including chromosome 9 orphons, were left out of the earlier analysis of about 620 of the donors. The only immune exposure information available for the cohort was CMV serostatus. The sequencing pipeline was judged likely to have produced a cluster of highly shared sequence variants as a technical artifact. In a later analysis, most CMV-associated TCR beta chains were found to appear HLA-restricted, with HLA associations seemingly driven largely by CMV exposure. The classifier was reported to diagnose cytomegalovirus status with high specificity and sensitivity in both the original cohort and the validation cohort. According to a later analysis, TCR association rates differed among HLA loci, with DRB1 alleles showing the most associated TCRs and HLA-C alleles showing the fewest. In a later genetic analysis, fewer N-insertions in productive TCRs were reported among donors in an Asian-associated ancestry cluster than the 666-donor mean.

The germline V gene provides CDR1 MGHDK and CDR2 SYGVNS. At the junction V is shortened by 4 bases and J by 3 bases, with 12 bases in between. From the cysteine through the phenylalanine, the CDR3 covers 14 amino acids. Kept here is only the CDR3 DNA, which spans 42 bases and is read in frame from base 1. Library creation used the immunoSEQ multiplex PCR assay. A mixture of 60 forward primers for TCR Vbeta segments and 13 reverse primers for TCR Jbeta segments was used in the multiplex PCR. The CDR3 region of rearranged TCR beta genes was amplified from genomic DNA with a multiplex PCR assay. The Illumina HiSeq System was used to sequence the amplified TCR beta libraries as 87-base-pair reads. Regarding the original processing steps: Across the roughly 600 repertoires, a later analysis counted tens of millions of unique TCR beta chains, 8.5 million to 12 million of which were shared by at least two donors. Raw reads were error-corrected and collapsed into unique sequences by a nearest-neighbor algorithm in which closely related sequences were merged to remove PCR and sequencing errors. Alignment of CDR3 sequences to IMGT reference sequences was used to assign V, D and J gene segments. Each retained sequence needed at least a six-nucleotide match to both a V gene segment and a J gene segment. Rearrangements were classified as productive when the CDR3 lacked stop codons and remained in frame with V and J, and all other rearrangements were classified as non-productive. CDR3 was defined according to IMGT convention as the region running from the second conserved V-encoded cysteine to the conserved J-encoded phenylalanine. Sequences without an unambiguous match to a single V gene segment were excluded from the earlier analysis of approximately 600 of the donors. An earlier analysis of some 500 of the donors classified V segments as functional when productive rearrangements were above 56.7% and as segregating when the standard deviation between donors was above 5%. A statistical classification framework was developed to diagnose cytomegalovirus status using the catalog of TCR beta chain sequences. A later analysis assigned V and J genes by comparing TCR nucleotide sequences with IMGT/GENE-DB human TR gene sequences. In a later analysis, CDR3 sequences and most-parsimonious VDJ recombination scenarios were assigned using the TCRdist pipeline. A later analysis defined each TCR beta chain by its CDR3 amino acid sequence plus V-gene family, and excluded reads lacking a unique V-gene family. In a later analysis, nearly 600 highly shared, low-generation-probability nucleotide sequences were removed to address suspected cross-contamination and a sequencing artifact. In a later analysis, a clonal expansion index for each public chain was calculated from normalized within-repertoire ranks of inferred template counts. In a later analysis, generation probabilities were computed with a VDJ recombination model fitted to out-of-frame rearrangements, and the resulting probabilities were checked against IGoR. In a later analysis, hypergeometric tests were used to score TCR-TCR, TCR-HLA and TCR-CMV co-occurrence, with a repertoire-size bias correction applied to TCR pairs. False discovery rates were estimated in a later analysis by permuting HLA or CMV assignments 20 times. A later analysis grouped co-occurring TCRs with DBSCAN, adding TCRdist sequence similarity when clustering within HLA-allele-positive subsets. Co-occurrence clustering excluded repertoires with fewer than 30,000 or more than 120,000 public chains, plus five with anomalous nucleotide sharing. What TCRdb holds here is the immuneACCESS table cut down to in-frame rearrangements. Part of the clones is not present; checked against another copy, under half of the missing clones reflect an unresolved V gene, and the others are unexplained. V, J and clone size were drawn from that table, and D and trimming were deduced from the DNA. Counted in this sample were 77,000 or so clones; 78% of them appeared once. The ten largest clones add up to approximately 1.6% of the sample.

The cohort consisted of approximately 670 healthy bone marrow donors. Cohort members were all nominally healthy when sampled, although unrecorded immune exposures were likely present. The donor tested CMV seronegative and was one of the 352 seronegative cohort members. Every donor gave a peripheral blood sample, and the peripheral blood mononuclear cells from that sample were used for TCR beta sequencing. Genomic DNA extraction from the blood cell samples was performed with the Qiagen DNeasy Blood Extraction Kit. This clonotype was obtained from a man in his forties in good health and CMV-seronegative. The rearrangement joined TRBV25-1 to TRBJ1-2, with no confidently assigned D gene. Input material: PBMCs. The sequenced DNA: TGTGCCAGCAGTGTCCTCCCAGAAGACTATGGCTACACCTTC. This gives the protein CASSVLPEDYGYTF.